What follows describes a single TCR beta chain. Clones were read by immunoSEQ multiplex PCR, and TCRdb kept only the in-frame ones, dropping some. The data show fewer than 30,000 clones, approximately 93% seen once. The data derive from a study of T cells in tuberculosis. Study details: In South Africa, adults with active tuberculosis were compared with IGRA-negative and latently infected IGRA-positive adolescents.

Latent tuberculosis screening used tuberculin skin test and IGRA at entry. This CDR3 contains 14 residues. Per germline, CDR1 MNHNS and CDR2 SASEGT. V lost 4 bases, J lost 4 bases, and 3 bases stayed unmatched. The source material was PBMCs. The chain has TRBV6-1 and TRBJ2-7; 11 bases are shared with TRBD2. The clonotype comes from a donor aged 10-29 years with latent tuberculosis or without tuberculosis infection. The CDR3: CASSGRTSGYEQYF. The CDR3 DNA reads TGTGCCAGCAGTGGGAGGACTAGCGGGTACGAGCAGTACTTC.